This T cell receptor (beta chain) was sequenced for a study of cytomegalovirus exposure and HLA in healthy donors. The germline gives CDR1 SGDLS, CDR2 YYNGEE. This CDR3 comprises 15 residues. V shed 4 bases and J 4 bases; nucleotides not matched to a gene: 9. Of note for this clone: Its specificity is unknown.

Regarding the study as a whole: Cytomegalovirus status was reportedly diagnosed by the classifier with high specificity and sensitivity. The study listed roughly 160 cytomegalovirus-associated TCR beta chains. In vitro, three CMV-associated chains proved specific for CMV antigens. The study found most TCR sequences rare, yet found some public TCRs in many donors.

Method: immunoSEQ multiplex PCR; TCRdb's copy keeps in-frame clones and lacks some. The table lists roughly 330,000 clones, roughly 87% of them singletons, with about 1% in the top ten. V and J are TRBV9 and TRBJ2-7; 9 positions agree with TRBD1. The clonotype originates from a woman in her 30s in good health and CMV-seropositive. The sample consisted of PBMCs. This CDR3 is CASSPGTGFGYEQYF. In nucleotides, the CDR3 is TGTGCCAGCAGCCCCGGGACAGGGTTTGGATACGAGCAGTACTTC. Complete variable domain (other parts from reference TRBV9 and TRBJ2-7): DSGVTQTPKHLITATGQRVTLRCSPRSGDLSVYWYQQSLDQGLQFLIQYYNGEERAKGNILERFSAQQFPDLHSELNLSSLELGDSALYFCASSPGTGFGYEQYFGPGTRLTVT.